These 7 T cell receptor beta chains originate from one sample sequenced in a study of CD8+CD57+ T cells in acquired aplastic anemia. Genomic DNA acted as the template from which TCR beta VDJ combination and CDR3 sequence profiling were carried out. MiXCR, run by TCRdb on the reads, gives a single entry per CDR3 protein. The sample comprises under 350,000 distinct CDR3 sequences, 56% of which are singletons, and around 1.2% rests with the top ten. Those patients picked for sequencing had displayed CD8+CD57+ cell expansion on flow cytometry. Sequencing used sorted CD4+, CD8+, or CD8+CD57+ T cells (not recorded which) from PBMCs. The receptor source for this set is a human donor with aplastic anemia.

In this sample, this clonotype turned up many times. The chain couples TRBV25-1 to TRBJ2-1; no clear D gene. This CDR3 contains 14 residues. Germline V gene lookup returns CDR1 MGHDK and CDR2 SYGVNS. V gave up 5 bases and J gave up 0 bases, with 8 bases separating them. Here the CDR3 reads CASSQVNSYNEQFF. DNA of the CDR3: TGTGCCAGCAGTCAGGTAAACTCCTACAATGAGCAGTTCTTC. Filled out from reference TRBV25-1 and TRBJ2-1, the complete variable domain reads EADIYQTPRYLVIGTGKKITLECSQTMGHDKMYWYQQDPGMELHLIHYSYGVNSTEKGDLSSESTVSRIRTEHFPLTLESARPSHTSQYLCASSQVNSYNEQFFGPGTRLTVL.

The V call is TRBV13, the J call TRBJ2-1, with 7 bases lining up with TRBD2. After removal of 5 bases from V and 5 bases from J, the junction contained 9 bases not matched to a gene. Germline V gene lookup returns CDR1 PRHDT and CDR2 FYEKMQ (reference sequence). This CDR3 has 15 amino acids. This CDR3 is CASSPVSGVNNEQFF. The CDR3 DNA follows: TGTGCCAGCAGCCCCGTGAGCGGGGTTAACAATGAGCAGTTCTTC. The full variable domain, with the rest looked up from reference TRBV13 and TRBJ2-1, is AAGVIQSPRHLIKEKRETATLKCYPIPRHDTVYWYQQGPGQDPQFLISFYEKMQSDKGSIPDRFSAQQFSDYHSELNMSSLELGDSALYFCASSPVSGVNNEQFFGPGTRLTVL.

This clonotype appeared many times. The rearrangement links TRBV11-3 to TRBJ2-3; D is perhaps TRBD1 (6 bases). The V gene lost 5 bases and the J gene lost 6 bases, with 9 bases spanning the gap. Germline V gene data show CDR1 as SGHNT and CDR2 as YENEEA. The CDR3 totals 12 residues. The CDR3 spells CASSIDRDTQYF. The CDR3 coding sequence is TGTGCCAGCAGCATCGACAGGGATACGCAGTATTTT.

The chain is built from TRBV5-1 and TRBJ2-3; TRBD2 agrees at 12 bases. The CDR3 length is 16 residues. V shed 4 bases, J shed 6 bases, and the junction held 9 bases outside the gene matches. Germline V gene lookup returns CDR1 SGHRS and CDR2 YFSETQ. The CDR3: CASSPGLAGFVDTQYF. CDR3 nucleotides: TGCGCCAGCAGCCCAGGACTAGCGGGGTTCGTGGATACGCAGTATTTT. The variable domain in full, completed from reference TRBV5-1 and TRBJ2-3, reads KAGVTQTPRYLIKTRGQQVTLSCSPISGHRSVSWYQQTPGQGLQFLFEYFSETQRNKGNFPGRFSGRQFSNSRSEMNVSTLELGDSALYLCASSPGLAGFVDTQYFGPGTRLTVL.

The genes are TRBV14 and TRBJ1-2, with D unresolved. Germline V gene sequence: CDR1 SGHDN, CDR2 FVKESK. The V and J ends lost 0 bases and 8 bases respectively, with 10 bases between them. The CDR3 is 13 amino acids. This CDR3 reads CASSQEGGRGYTF. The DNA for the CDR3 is TGTGCCAGCAGCCAAGAGGGCGGGCGCGGCTACACCTTC.

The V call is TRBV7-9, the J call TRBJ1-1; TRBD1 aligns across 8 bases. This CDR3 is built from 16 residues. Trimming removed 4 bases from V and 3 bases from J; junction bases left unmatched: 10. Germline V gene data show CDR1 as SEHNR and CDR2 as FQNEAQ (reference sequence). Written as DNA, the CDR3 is TGTGCCAGCAGCTGGTATCTGACAGGGGACGACACTGAAGCTTTCTTT. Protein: CASSWYLTGDDTEAFF.

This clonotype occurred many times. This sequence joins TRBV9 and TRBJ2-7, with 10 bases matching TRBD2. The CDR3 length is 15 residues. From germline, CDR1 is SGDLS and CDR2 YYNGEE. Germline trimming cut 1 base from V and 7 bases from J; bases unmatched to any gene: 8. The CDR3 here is CASSVSPTTSGEQYF. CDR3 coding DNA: TGTGCCAGCAGCGTAAGCCCCACGACTAGCGGGGAGCAGTACTTC.